These T cell receptor beta chains were read from a single sample in a study of cytomegalovirus exposure and HLA in healthy donors. Assay: immunoSEQ multiplex PCR; the TCRdb copy retains only in-frame clones and omits some. The repertoire has about 130,000 clones, about two thirds of them found once; the top ten carry approximately 3.8%. The sequencing input was PBMCs. The receptors here all came from a man between 25 and 39 years old in good health and CMV-seronegative. The CDR3 runs from the conserved cysteine through the conserved F or W. The D gene is left open where the match is weak. Size is omitted from some rows. Given values are once, few, many or a class for expanded clones.

>few|TRBV7-6|TRBJ2-1|TRBD2
CASSLYPGLAGSSSYNEQFF
>.|TRBV7-3|TRBJ2-1|TRBD2
CASSSGLAGGPYNGQFF
>few|TRBV5-1|TRBJ2-7|TRBD2
CASIPGLAGVDSYEQYF
>.|TRBV11-3|TRBJ2-5|TRBD1
CASSPGGRGRETQYF
>.|TRBV10-3|TRBJ1-2|TRBD1
CAIQSTGTGYGYTF
>.|TRBV12-2|TRBJ1-6|.
CASRLGGNSPLHF
>.|TRBV30|TRBJ1-2|.
CAWSVAGGGYVFSGYTF
>.|TRBV10-3|TRBJ1-3|.
CATRMAQDTIYF
>.|TRBV4-2|TRBJ2-7|TRBD2
CASSLGVSSGDYEQYF
>.|TRBV4-1|TRBJ1-2|TRBD1
CASSQGGTGLGYTF
>.|TRBV4-3|TRBJ2-2|.
CASSQDGRPGDDGELFF
>.|TRBV6-1|TRBJ1-2|TRBD1
CASGRTGDYGYTF
>few|TRBV6-1|TRBJ1-1|TRBD1
CASTANGQVKAFF
>.|TRBV27|TRBJ2-3|.
CASSPTQGDTQYF
>.|TRBV9|TRBJ2-2|TRBD2
CASSLPSGGASTGELFF
>.|TRBV6-1|TRBJ1-5|.
CASSLRGRDQPQHF
>.|TRBV29-1|TRBJ2-5|TRBD2
CSVEGLRGGRETQYF
>.|TRBV5-1|.|TRBD1
CASSVGQGAHYEQYF
>.|TRBV28|TRBJ1-2|.
CASRLQRGPYGYTF